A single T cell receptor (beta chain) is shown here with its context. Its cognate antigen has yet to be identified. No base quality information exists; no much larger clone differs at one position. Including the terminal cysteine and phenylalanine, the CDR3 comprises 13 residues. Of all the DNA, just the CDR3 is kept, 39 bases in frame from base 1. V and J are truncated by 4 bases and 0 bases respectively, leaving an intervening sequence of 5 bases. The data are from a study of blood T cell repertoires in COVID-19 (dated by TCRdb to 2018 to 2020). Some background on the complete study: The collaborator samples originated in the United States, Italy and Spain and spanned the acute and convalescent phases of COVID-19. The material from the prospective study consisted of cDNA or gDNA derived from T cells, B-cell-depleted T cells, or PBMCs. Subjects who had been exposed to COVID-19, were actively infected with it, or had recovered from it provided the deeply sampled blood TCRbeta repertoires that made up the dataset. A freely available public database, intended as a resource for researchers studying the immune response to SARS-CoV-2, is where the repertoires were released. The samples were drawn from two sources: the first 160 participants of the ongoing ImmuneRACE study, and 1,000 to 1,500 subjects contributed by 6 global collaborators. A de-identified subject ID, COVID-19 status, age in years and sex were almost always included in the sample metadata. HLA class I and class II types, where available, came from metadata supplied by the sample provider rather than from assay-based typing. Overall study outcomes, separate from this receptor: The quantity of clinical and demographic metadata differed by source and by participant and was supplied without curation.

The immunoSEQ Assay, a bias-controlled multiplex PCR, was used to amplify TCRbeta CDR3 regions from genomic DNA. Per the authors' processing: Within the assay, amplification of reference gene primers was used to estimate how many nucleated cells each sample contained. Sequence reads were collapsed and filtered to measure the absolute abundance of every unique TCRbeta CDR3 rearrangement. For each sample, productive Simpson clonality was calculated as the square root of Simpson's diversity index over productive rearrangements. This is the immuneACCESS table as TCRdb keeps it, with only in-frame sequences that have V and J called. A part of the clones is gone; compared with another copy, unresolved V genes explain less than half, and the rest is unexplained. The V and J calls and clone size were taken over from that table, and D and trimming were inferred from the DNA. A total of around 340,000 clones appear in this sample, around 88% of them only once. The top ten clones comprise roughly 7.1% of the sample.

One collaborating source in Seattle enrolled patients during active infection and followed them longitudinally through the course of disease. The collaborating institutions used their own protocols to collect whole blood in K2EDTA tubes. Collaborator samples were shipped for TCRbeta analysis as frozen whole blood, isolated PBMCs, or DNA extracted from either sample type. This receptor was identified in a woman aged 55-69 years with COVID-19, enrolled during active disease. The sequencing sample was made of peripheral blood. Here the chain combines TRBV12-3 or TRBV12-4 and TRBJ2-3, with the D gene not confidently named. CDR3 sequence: CASSSFSTDTQYF. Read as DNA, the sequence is TGTGCCAGCAGTTCATTTAGCACAGATACGCAGTATTTT.